The entry below describes one TCR beta chain. Its cognate antigen is unknown. How the authors handled the data: Sequence data from immunoSEQ were junction-only and lacked quality scores; consequently, filtering differed. Clones were read by immunoSEQ multiplex PCR, and TCRdb kept only the in-frame ones, dropping some. That table supplies the V and J calls and clone size; D and trimming were determined from the DNA. Counted here are fewer than 3 million clones, roughly 90% occurring once; the ten biggest clones make up around 0.4%. The sample belongs to a study of shared clonotypes between healthy human individuals. Study-wide points: Non-shared clonotypes had lower generation probabilities than clonotypes shared by all four sorted-subset donors.

The trim removed 0 bases at V and 9 bases at J, leaving 6 bases unmatched. CDR1 is WNHNN and CDR2 is SYGVQD in the germline V gene (reference sequence). This CDR3 is built from 15 residues. Sequenced: naive CD4+ T cells from PBMCs. Subset indicated: CD45RA+ positively selected. The chain has TRBV10-1 and TRBJ2-1, with TRBD2 identical over 9 bases. The receptor was derived from a young man in good health. Some clones in this sample may be carry-over from other donors' samples. The CDR3 nucleotides are TGCGCCAGCAGTGAGTCGGGTAGCGGGAGAGGTGAGCAGTTCTTC. Its protein product is CASSESGSGRGEQFF.